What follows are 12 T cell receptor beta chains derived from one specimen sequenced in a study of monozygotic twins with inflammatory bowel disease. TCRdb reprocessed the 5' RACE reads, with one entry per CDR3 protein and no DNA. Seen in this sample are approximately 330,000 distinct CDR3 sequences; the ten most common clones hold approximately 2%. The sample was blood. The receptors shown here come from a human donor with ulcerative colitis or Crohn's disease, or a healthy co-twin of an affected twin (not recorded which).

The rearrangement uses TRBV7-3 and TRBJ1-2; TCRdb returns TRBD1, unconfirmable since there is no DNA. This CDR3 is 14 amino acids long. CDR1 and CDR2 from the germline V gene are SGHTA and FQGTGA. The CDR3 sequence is CASSPGQPESGYTF.

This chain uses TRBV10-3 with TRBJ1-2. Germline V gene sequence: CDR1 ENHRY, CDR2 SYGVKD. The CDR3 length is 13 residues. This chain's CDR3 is CAISESEADGYTF.

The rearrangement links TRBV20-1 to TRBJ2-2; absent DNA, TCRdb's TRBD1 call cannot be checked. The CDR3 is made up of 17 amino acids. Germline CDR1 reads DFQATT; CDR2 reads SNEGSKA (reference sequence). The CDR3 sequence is CSARDLGAHGSAGELFF.

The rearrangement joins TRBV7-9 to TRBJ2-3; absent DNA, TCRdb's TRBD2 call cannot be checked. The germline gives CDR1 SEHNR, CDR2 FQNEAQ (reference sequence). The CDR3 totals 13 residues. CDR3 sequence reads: CASSLEVPYTQYF.

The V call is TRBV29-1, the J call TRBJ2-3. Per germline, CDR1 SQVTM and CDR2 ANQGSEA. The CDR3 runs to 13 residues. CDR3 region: CSVAKGSTDTQYF.

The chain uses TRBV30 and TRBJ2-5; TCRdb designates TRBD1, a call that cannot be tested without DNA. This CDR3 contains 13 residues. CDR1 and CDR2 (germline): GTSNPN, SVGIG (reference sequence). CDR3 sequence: CAWSVDRVETQYF.

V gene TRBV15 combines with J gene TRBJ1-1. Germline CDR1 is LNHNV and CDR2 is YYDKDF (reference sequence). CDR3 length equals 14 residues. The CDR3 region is CATSRDSRSTEAFF.

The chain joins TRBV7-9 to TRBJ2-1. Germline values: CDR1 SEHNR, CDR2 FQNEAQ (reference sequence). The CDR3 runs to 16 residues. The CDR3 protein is CASTLGRGSSYNEQFF.

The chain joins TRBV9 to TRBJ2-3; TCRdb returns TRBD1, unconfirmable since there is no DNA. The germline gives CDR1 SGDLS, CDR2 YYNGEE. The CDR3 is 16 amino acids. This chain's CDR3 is CASTADVGGAEDTQYF.

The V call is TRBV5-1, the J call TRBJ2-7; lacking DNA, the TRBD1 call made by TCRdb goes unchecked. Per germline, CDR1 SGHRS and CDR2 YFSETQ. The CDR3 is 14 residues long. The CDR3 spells CASSLATREDEQYF.

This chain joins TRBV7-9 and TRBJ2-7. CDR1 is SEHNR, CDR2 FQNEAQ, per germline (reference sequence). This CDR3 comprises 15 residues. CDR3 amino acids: CASSLPEEGIHEQYF.

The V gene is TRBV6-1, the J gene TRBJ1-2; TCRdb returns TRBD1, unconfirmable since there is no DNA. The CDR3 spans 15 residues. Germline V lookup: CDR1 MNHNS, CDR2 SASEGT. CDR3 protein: CASSPGTVTNYGYTF.